This T cell receptor (beta chain) was identified in a study of shared clonotypes between healthy human individuals. Naive CD8 cells, CD45RO-negative and positively selected for CCR7, excluded terminally differentiated effector memory CD45RA+ cells. Germline V gene data show CDR1 as MDHEN and CDR2 as SYDVKM. The CDR3 spans 14 residues. V lost 6 bases and J lost 3, with 14 bases in between. The study ran the assay at deep level. Method: immunoSEQ multiplex PCR; TCRdb's copy keeps in-frame clones and lacks some. The table shows millions of clones, with over 85% occurring only once. The count of this clone is one.

The material sequenced was naive CD8+ T cells sorted from blood. V is TRBV28 and J is TRBJ1-2; TRBD1 might be the D (6 bases). The sequence was collected from a man aged 18 to 29 in good health. CDR3 DNA: TGTGCCAGCAGGGAGAGGGGGGCTGACTATGGCTACACCTTC. Amino acid sequence: CASRERGADYGYTF.